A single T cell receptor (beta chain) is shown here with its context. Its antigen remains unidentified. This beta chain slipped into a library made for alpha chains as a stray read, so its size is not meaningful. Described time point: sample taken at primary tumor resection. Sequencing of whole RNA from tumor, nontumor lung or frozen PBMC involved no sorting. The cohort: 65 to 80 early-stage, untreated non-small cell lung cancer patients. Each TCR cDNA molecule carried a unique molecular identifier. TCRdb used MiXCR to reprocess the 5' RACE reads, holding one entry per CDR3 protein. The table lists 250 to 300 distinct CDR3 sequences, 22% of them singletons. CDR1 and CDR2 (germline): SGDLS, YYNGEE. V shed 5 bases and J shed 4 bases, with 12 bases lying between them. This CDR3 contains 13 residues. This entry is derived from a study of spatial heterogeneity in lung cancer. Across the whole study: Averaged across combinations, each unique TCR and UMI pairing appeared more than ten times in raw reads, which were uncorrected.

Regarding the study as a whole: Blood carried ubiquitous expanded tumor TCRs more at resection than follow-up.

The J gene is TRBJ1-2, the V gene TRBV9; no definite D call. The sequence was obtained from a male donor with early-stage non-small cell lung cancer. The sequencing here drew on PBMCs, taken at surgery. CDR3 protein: CASSEDVSYGYTF. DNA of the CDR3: TGTGCCAGCAGTGAGGACGTGAGCTATGGCTACACCTTC.